The present T cell receptor beta chain was sequenced within a study of T cell responses to AZD1222 COVID-19 vaccine. Note on this clone: Its cognate antigen is unknown.

The repertoire was sequenced with immunoSEQ multiplex PCR; TCRdb's copy has only in-frame clones and lacks some. In the table there are approximately 140,000 clones, 91% of which are singletons. Germline values: CDR1 SEHNR, CDR2 FQNEAQ (reference sequence). Trimming shortened V by 1 base and J by 0 bases, and 9 bases separated the two germline ends. This CDR3 has 15 residues. Study-wide points: Most donors were white British, females outnumbered males, and clonal diversity was possibly underestimated.

Sequencing used peripheral blood, obtained 28 days after the second dose of the MenACWY control vaccine. The receptor was derived from an adult who received the MenACWY meningococcal vaccine as a control. The chain has TRBV7-9 and TRBJ1-1; unclear D gene. In DNA form, the CDR3 reads TGTGCCAGCAGCTTAGGGGGTCTCATGAACACTGAAGCTTTCTTT. This sequence encodes CASSLGGLMNTEAFF.